Following are 31 T cell receptor beta chains from one sample sequenced in a study of Ad26.COV2.S vaccination and SARS-CoV-2 variants. Repertoires were generated with immunoSEQ multiplex PCR, while TCRdb's copy carries only in-frame clones and drops some. The sample has hundreds of thousands of clones; over 75% are singletons. Treatment meaning: 15 to 20 received Ad26.COV2.S at low or high dose, single or two shots; about 5 received placebo; per-sample allocation not given. Following the first vaccine or placebo injection, samples were taken on day 63. The source was peripheral blood, collected in a trial of Ad26.COV2.S vaccine versus placebo. All receptors come from a person aged 18 to 59 who received the Ad26.COV2.S COVID-19 vaccine or a placebo.

The V gene is TRBV6-5, the J gene TRBJ1-1, with D uncertain. V gave up 5 bases and J gave up 1 base, with 8 bases separating them. Germline values: CDR1 MNHEY, CDR2 SVGAGI. This CDR3 has 13 residues. CDR3 sequence (DNA): TGTGCCAGCAGTCAATACGGGAACACTGAAGCTTTCTTT. Translation gives CASSQYGNTEAFF.

This chain links TRBV6-5 with TRBJ1-2, with 7 bases that match TRBD1. Germline lookup yields CDR1 MNHEY and CDR2 SVGAGI. This CDR3 region has 13 residues. V lost 6 bases to trimming and J lost 7 bases; unmatched junction nucleotides: 8. CDR3 residues: CASSYGTARGYTF. The CDR3 bases are TGTGCCAGCAGCTACGGGACAGCTCGTGGCTACACCTTC.

The chain carries TRBV5-8 and TRBJ1-1; TRBD1 might be the D (5 bases). Germline V gene data show CDR1 as SGHTS and CDR2 as YDEGEE. The CDR3 runs to 14 residues. The germline V and J ends were trimmed by 0 bases and 6 bases, with 12 bases remaining between them. CDR3 DNA sequence: TGTGCCAGCAGCTTGGCCGACAGCTACGCTGAAGCTTTCTTT. This codes for CASSLADSYAEAFF.

This clone was seen many times. This sequence joins TRBV4-2 and TRBJ2-6; 8 nucleotides agree with TRBD2. The CDR3 is made up of 16 amino acids. J gave up 2 bases and V 0 bases, and 0 bases lay outside the gene matches. Germline lookup yields CDR1 LGHNA and CDR2 YNFKEQ. The CDR3 is CASSQERGAGANVLTF. The DNA of the CDR3 is TGTGCCAGCAGCCAAGAGCGGGGGGCTGGGGCCAACGTCCTGACTTTC.

V is TRBV4-1 and J is TRBJ2-6; tentatively, D is TRBD1 (5 bases). The CDR3 is made up of 14 amino acids. Germline V gene data show CDR1 as MGHRA and CDR2 as YSYEKL. V gave up 4 bases and J gave up 5 bases, with 9 bases separating them. This CDR3 is CASSPSDRANVLTF. CDR3 DNA sequence: TGCGCCAGCAGCCCCTCGGACAGGGCCAACGTCCTGACTTTC.

V gene TRBV7-9 combines with J gene TRBJ1-1, with 11 positions matching TRBD1. V was clipped by 6 bases and J by 5 bases; unmatched bases: 8. The V gene's germline CDR1 is SEHNR and CDR2 FQNEAQ (reference sequence). The CDR3 spans 15 residues. Here the CDR3 DNA reads TGTGCCAGCAGTCCCGGGACAGGGGGTTCGACTGAAGCTTTCTTT. This sequence encodes CASSPGTGGSTEAFF.

The chain links TRBV12-3 or TRBV12-4 to TRBJ1-2, with D possibly TRBD1 on 6 matching bases. This CDR3 region has 13 residues. Trimming left V 6 bases short and J 7 bases short, with 15 bases between. CDR3 sequence: CASRSIDRIGYTF. Here the CDR3 DNA reads TGTGCCAGCAGATCCATCGACAGGATTGGCTACACCTTC.

This clone was counted a few times. V is TRBV7-6 and J is TRBJ1-5; D perhaps matches TRBD1 (6 bases). CDR1 is SGHVS and CDR2 is FNYEAQ in the germline V gene. This CDR3 has 14 residues. V was pared by 2 bases and J by 7 bases, with 12 bases between. The CDR3 loop reads CASSLTAGEQPQHF. CDR3 nucleotides: TGTGCCAGCAGCTTAACGGCAGGGGAACAGCCCCAGCATTTT.

For the CDR3, the DNA is TGTGCCAGCAGCCAAGCGGGCGGGAAGGAAGCTTTCTTT. Encoded protein: CASSQAGGKEAFF. The chain recombines TRBV3-1 (or the pseudogene TRBV3-2) with TRBJ1-1; D remains unclear. Between the trimmed V and J ends, which lost 1 base and 8 bases, there was a span of 11 bases. This CDR3 contains 13 residues. Germline lookup yields CDR1 LGHDT and CDR2 YNNKEL (reference sequence).

The chain recombines TRBV18 with TRBJ1-1; TRBD1 might be the D (5 bases). Trimming stripped 5 bases from V and 6 bases from J, with 13 bases between. The CDR3 spans 13 residues. Germline CDR1 is KGHSH and CDR2 is LQKENI. The CDR3 nucleotides read TGTGCCAGCTCAGCAGCCGGGACCCCTGAAGCTTTCTTT. Residues: CASSAAGTPEAFF.

This chain uses TRBV3-1 (or the pseudogene TRBV3-2) with TRBJ2-1; D unclear. Germline lookup yields CDR1 LGHDT and CDR2 YNNKEL (reference sequence). Between the trimmed V and J ends, which lost 4 bases and 9 bases, there was a span of 13 bases. The CDR3 loop spans 13 amino acids. The CDR3 spells CASSRKGVGEQFF. Written as DNA, the CDR3 is TGTGCCAGCAGCCGGAAAGGAGTCGGTGAGCAGTTCTTC.

A single count supports this clone. The rearrangement joins TRBV7-6 to TRBJ2-3; D uncertain. The germline CDR1 and CDR2 sequences are SGHVS and FNYEAQ. The CDR3 has 14 amino acids. V gave up 5 bases and J gave up 4 bases, with 13 bases separating them. In DNA, the CDR3 is TGTGCCAGCAGCAAACCAGACTCGGCAGATACGCAGTATTTT. Its protein is CASSKPDSADTQYF. Looking up the rest from reference TRBV7-6 and TRBJ2-3 gives the full variable domain: GAGVSQSPRYKVTKRGQDVALRCDPISGHVSLYWYRQALGQGPEFLTYFNYEAQQDKSGLPNDRFSAERPEGSISTLTIQRTEQRDSAMYRCASSKPDSADTQYFGPGTRLTVL.

The chain recombines TRBV9 with TRBJ2-5, with D perhaps TRBD2 (6 bases). Looked up from germline, CDR1 is SGDLS and CDR2 is YYNGEE. The CDR3 length is 14 residues. V lost 0 bases, J lost 2 bases, and 8 bases lay in between. The CDR3 sequence is CASSVEAGQETQYF. CDR3 DNA sequence: TGTGCCAGCAGCGTAGAGGCGGGACAAGAGACCCAGTACTTC.

The chain is built from TRBV30 and TRBJ2-1; D is ambiguous. The CDR3 contains 12 residues. Trimming removed 0 bases at V and 6 bases at J, with 6 bases between. The V gene's germline CDR1 is GTSNPN and CDR2 SVGIG (reference sequence). The CDR3: CAWSVMANEQFF. Written as DNA, the CDR3 is TGTGCCTGGAGTGTAATGGCCAATGAGCAGTTCTTC.

The chain uses TRBV5-4 and TRBJ1-1; tentative D call: TRBD1 (6 bases). Germline-derived CDR1 and CDR2 are SGHNT and YYREEE (reference sequence). The CDR3 covers 15 residues. Trimming removed 5 bases from V and 3 bases from J, with 17 bases in between. In DNA form, the CDR3 reads TGTGCCAGCAGTCAAAAACTGGGGGCACACACTGAAGCTTTCTTT. It encodes CASSQKLGAHTEAFF. Full variable domain (remainder filled in from reference TRBV5-4 and TRBJ1-1): ETGVTQSPTHLIKTRGQQVTLRCSSQSGHNTVSWYQQALGQGPQFIFQYYREEENGRGNFPPRFSGLQFPNYSSELNVNALELDDSALYLCASSQKLGAHTEAFFGQGTRLTVV.

The chain recombines TRBV30 with TRBJ2-1; no clear D gene. This CDR3 region has 11 residues. Trimming cost V 3 bases and J 8 bases, with 8 bases left between them. Germline CDR1 GTSNPN, CDR2 SVGIG (reference sequence). Written as DNA, the CDR3 is TGTGCCTGGAGAGGTATTGATGAGCAGTTCTTC. Its translation: CAWRGIDEQFF.

V usage is TRBV12-5 and J usage is TRBJ2-7; 7 positions agree with TRBD1. V lost 1 base, J lost 7 bases, and 16 bases stayed unmatched. The CDR3 spans 17 residues. Germline assignment: CDR1 LGHNT and CDR2 FRNRAP. In nucleotides, the CDR3 is TGTGCTAGTGGTTTGGCCCCTACAGGGGCAGGGTTGGAGGAGCAGTACTTC. The encoded protein is CASGLAPTGAGLEEQYF.

V is TRBV5-4 and J is TRBJ1-2, with D tentatively TRBD1 (6 bases). CDR1 and CDR2 (germline): SGHNT, YYREEE (reference sequence). The CDR3 is 13 residues long. V was trimmed by 1 base and J by 9 bases, leaving 13 bases between them. CDR3 sequence: CASSLRGGLSYTF. CDR3 nucleotide sequence: TGTGCCAGCAGCTTGAGGGGGGGACTAAGCTACACCTTC.

The V gene is TRBV6-1, the J gene TRBJ2-5; a weak D match, TRBD2 (5 bases). V was cut by 3 bases and J by 6 bases, with 11 bases left in between. In germline, CDR1 is MNHNS, CDR2 SASEGT. CDR3 length: 13 residues. As DNA, the CDR3 is TGTGCCAGCAGTGAGGACTTCCCGCAGACCCAGTACTTC. Translating it yields CASSEDFPQTQYF.

With regard to this clone: The sample holds other DNA sequences that translate to the same CDR3. The V and J genes are TRBV3-1 (or the pseudogene TRBV3-2) and TRBJ2-7; D unclear. CDR1 LGHDT and CDR2 YNNKEL come from the germline V gene (reference sequence). Trimming removed 2 bases from V and 2 bases from J, with 7 bases in between. The CDR3 has 13 residues. This CDR3 is CASSQMGTYEQYF. The DNA for the CDR3 is TGTGCCAGCAGCCAAATGGGCACCTACGAGCAGTACTTC.

This rearrangement joins TRBV19 to TRBJ2-1; weak D call: TRBD1 (5 bases). The germline V and J ends were trimmed by 1 base and 8 bases, with 9 bases remaining between them. The CDR3 runs to 13 residues. Germline V gene sequence: CDR1 LNHDA, CDR2 SQIVND (reference sequence). DNA of the CDR3: TGTGCCAGTAGTATAGGTCAGGGCTATGAGCAGTTCTTC. It codes for CASSIGQGYEQFF. The full variable domain, its missing parts supplied by reference TRBV19 and TRBJ2-1, is DGGITQSPKYLFRKEGQNVTLSCEQNLNHDAMYWYRQDPGQGLRLIYYSQIVNDFQKGDIAEGYSVSREKKESFPLTVTSAQKNPTAFYLCASSIGQGYEQFFGPGTRLTVL.

The chain couples TRBV2 to TRBJ2-3, with TRBD2 matching over 12 bases. Germline assignment: CDR1 SNHLY and CDR2 FYNNEI. The junction had 4 bases not matched to a gene; V was cut back by 6 bases and J by 0 bases. The CDR3 contains 16 residues. The CDR3 region is CASRGTSGRSTDTQYF. CDR3 nucleotides: TGTGCCAGCAGGGGGACTAGCGGGCGAAGCACAGATACGCAGTATTTT.

The chain links TRBV7-9 to TRBJ1-2; 8 nucleotides align to TRBD1. The V segment lost 3 bases and the J segment 5 bases; nucleotides outside the gene matches: 5. The CDR3 spans 14 residues. The germline gives CDR1 SEHNR, CDR2 FQNEAQ (reference sequence). The CDR3 loop reads CASSFPGGAYGYTF. As DNA, the CDR3 is TGTGCCAGCAGCTTCCCAGGGGGCGCATATGGCTACACCTTC. Full variable domain (outside the CDR3, taken from reference TRBV7-9 and TRBJ1-2): DTGVSQNPRHKITKRGQNVTFRCDPISEHNRLYWYRQTLGQGPEFLTYFQNEAQLEKSRLLSDRFSAERPKGSFSTLEIQRTEQGDSAMYLCASSFPGGAYGYTFGSGTRLTVV.

This chain connects TRBV9 to TRBJ2-2, with 8 bases matching TRBD1. This CDR3 has 16 amino acids. V lost 0 bases to trimming and J lost 3 bases; unmatched junction nucleotides: 4. The V gene's germline CDR1 is SGDLS and CDR2 YYNGEE. Here the CDR3 reads CASSVVATGDTGELFF. CDR3 coding DNA: TGTGCCAGCAGCGTAGTGGCGACAGGGGACACCGGGGAGCTGTTTTTT.

This chain links TRBV12-5 with TRBJ2-7; D gene uncertain. The V gene's germline CDR1 is LGHNT and CDR2 FRNRAP. The V end lost 2 bases, the J end lost 6 bases, and 5 bases lay between the germline ends. The CDR3 has 11 residues. CDR3 nucleotide sequence: TGTGCTAGTGGTTTGAAGTTCGAGCAGTACTTC. Amino acid sequence: CASGLKFEQYF.

This chain uses TRBV19 with TRBJ1-1; D not resolved. The CDR3 contains 14 residues. From germline, CDR1 is LNHDA and CDR2 SQIVND (reference sequence). V shed 1 base and J shed 4 bases, with 10 bases lying between them. CDR3 DNA sequence: TGTGCCAGTAGTATAGCTTTGACCCCCACTGAAGCTTTCTTT. Amino acid sequence: CASSIALTPTEAFF.

The sample holds a few counts of this clone. The V call is TRBV13, the J call TRBJ1-5; 9 bases are shared with TRBD1. The trim removed 0 bases at V and 6 bases at J, leaving 3 bases unmatched. This CDR3 is 15 amino acids long. The germline V gene encodes CDR1 PRHDT and CDR2 FYEKMQ (reference sequence). The chain's CDR3 is CASSLGQGASQPQHF. In DNA, the CDR3 is TGTGCCAGCAGCTTAGGACAGGGGGCTAGTCAGCCCCAGCATTTT.

CDR3 loop: CASSQAGTGRDEQYF. The CDR3 nucleotides are TGTGCCAGCAGCCAAGCCGGGACAGGGAGAGACGAGCAGTACTTC. The V gene is TRBV3-1 (or the pseudogene TRBV3-2), the J gene TRBJ2-7; 9 bases align to TRBD1. Germline lookup yields CDR1 LGHDT and CDR2 YNNKEL (reference sequence). Germline trimming cut 1 base from V and 5 bases from J; bases unmatched to any gene: 6. This CDR3 comprises 15 residues.

The chain couples TRBV9 to TRBJ2-4; tentative D call: TRBD1 (6 bases). Trimming left V 0 bases short and J 0 bases short, with 10 bases between. The CDR3 contains 16 residues. CDR1 is SGDLS and CDR2 is YYNGEE in the germline V gene. CDR3 amino acids: CASSVGLGQAKNIQYF. DNA for the CDR3: TGTGCCAGCAGCGTAGGGTTGGGACAAGCCAAAAACATTCAGTACTTC.

The chain carries TRBV29-1 and TRBJ2-1; D perhaps matches TRBD1 (5 bases). Germline V CDR1 and CDR2: SQVTM, ANQGSEA. With 1 base removed from V and 0 bases from J, the gap between germline ends came to 10 bases. The CDR3 loop spans 15 amino acids. This CDR3 is CSVEGWTSSYNEQFF. CDR3 sequence (DNA): TGCAGCGTTGAAGGTTGGACAAGCTCCTACAATGAGCAGTTCTTC.

This clone is a singleton in its sample. This chain uses TRBV10-3 with TRBJ2-7, with 7 positions matching TRBD2. In germline, CDR1 is ENHRY, CDR2 SYGVKD. The CDR3 runs 14 residues. The V segment lost 6 bases and the J segment 7 bases; nucleotides outside the gene matches: 12. As DNA, the CDR3 is TGTGCCATCAGCCCGGGGGGTCCCTCCGAGGAGCAGTACTTC. This encodes CAISPGGPSEEQYF.